These 32 T cell receptor beta chains were all obtained from the same sample, sequenced in a study of cytomegalovirus exposure and HLA in healthy donors. The PCR was carried out with 60 Vbeta primers and 13 Jbeta primers. Data came from immunoSEQ multiplex PCR; TCRdb stores just in-frame clones and leaves some out. The sample includes 200,000 or so clones, approximately 78% of them seen just once. Material: PBMCs. The receptors come from a woman between 45 and 65 years old in good health and CMV-seropositive.

The gene calls are TRBV6-5 and TRBJ1-2, with D maybe TRBD1 (5 bases). This CDR3 region has 14 residues. CDR1 is MNHEY and CDR2 is SVGAGI in the germline V gene. Trimming took 5 bases from V and 8 from J, leaving 18 bases between them. In nucleotides, the CDR3 is TGTGCCAGCAGTAAACCCGGGACTTTCGGGGGCTACACCTTC. It specifies CASSKPGTFGGYTF.

The V and J genes are TRBV11-2 and TRBJ2-5; 7 bases agree with TRBD1. The CDR3 runs 13 residues. Trimming cost V 5 bases and J 3 bases; bases outside gene matches: 3. Germline V gives CDR1 SGHAT, CDR2 FQNNGV. CDR3 loop: CASSATGEETQYF. The CDR3 coding sequence is TGTGCCAGCAGCGCCACAGGGGAAGAGACCCAGTACTTC.

The chain is built from TRBV4-1 and TRBJ1-4; D gene uncertain. Germline CDR1 and CDR2: MGHRA and YSYEKL. The CDR3 has 15 amino acids. V lost 4 bases and J 4 bases, leaving 13 bases between the germline ends. CDR3 sequence (DNA): TGCGCCAGCAGCCCCGCGAGGGTGATTAATGAAAAACTGTTTTTT. This sequence encodes CASSPARVINEKLFF.

The rearrangement links TRBV10-3 to TRBJ2-7; the match to TRBD2 covers 8 bases. Germline V gene sequence: CDR1 ENHRY, CDR2 SYGVKD. The CDR3 runs 13 residues. The V and J ends lost 5 bases and 2 bases, in that order; junction bases with no gene match: 2. The CDR3 DNA sequence: TGTGCCATCAGTCAGACTAGCGCCTACGAGCAGTACTTC. Its protein is CAISQTSAYEQYF.

As DNA, the CDR3 is TGTGCCAGCACCTCACAGGGGAATAGCCAGCCCCAGCATTTT. Its protein is CASTSQGNSQPQHF. The rearrangement joins TRBV6-1 to TRBJ1-5; 7 nucleotides agree with TRBD1. Trimming cost V 7 bases and J 7 bases; bases outside gene matches: 10. Per germline, CDR1 MNHNS and CDR2 SASEGT. This CDR3 comprises 14 residues.

The chain has TRBV28 and TRBJ1-2, with 7 bases matching TRBD1. The V gene end was trimmed by 6 bases and the J gene end by 3 bases; junction bases not matched to a gene: 7. Germline assignment: CDR1 MDHEN and CDR2 SYDVKM. The CDR3 is 14 amino acids. CDR3 nucleotides: TGTGCCAGCAGCTCTACAGGGGCTTACTATGGCTACACCTTC. It is translated as CASSSTGAYYGYTF.

There are a few counts of this clone. This chain connects TRBV6-6 to TRBJ2-1; possibly TRBD2 for D (7 bases). V dropped 8 bases and J dropped 8 bases, with 16 bases sitting between them. Germline lookup yields CDR1 MNHNY and CDR2 SVGAGI (reference sequence). The CDR3 extends over 13 amino acids. The CDR3: CASQEGGPHEQFF. Here the CDR3 DNA reads TGTGCCAGCCAAGAGGGGGGGCCTCATGAGCAGTTCTTC.

This sequence joins TRBV2 and TRBJ1-3, with no clear D. Germline assignment: CDR1 SNHLY and CDR2 FYNNEI. The CDR3 loop spans 17 amino acids. V was shortened by 0 bases and J by 2 bases, with 14 bases between the two germline ends. The CDR3: CASSEAAASQPGNTIYF. The CDR3 DNA is TGTGCCAGCAGTGAAGCGGCGGCTTCCCAGCCTGGAAACACCATATATTTT.

V and J are TRBV7-9 and TRBJ2-3; TRBD2 aligns across 7 bases. The CDR3 totals 16 residues. V shed 3 bases and J 2 bases; nucleotides not matched to a gene: 8. Germline V gene data show CDR1 as SEHNR and CDR2 as FQNEAQ (reference sequence). The CDR3, as DNA: TGTGCCAGCAGCTTTGGAGCGGGGAGACCCACAGATACGCAGTATTTT. Its protein product is CASSFGAGRPTDTQYF.

The chain couples TRBV27 to TRBJ2-5; TRBD2 is a possible D gene (6 bases). Trimming left V 4 bases short and J 7 bases short, with 16 bases between. The CDR3 extends over 14 amino acids. Germline V gives CDR1 MNHEY, CDR2 SMNVEV (reference sequence). CDR3 sequence: CASSSGGALGTQYF. Here the CDR3 DNA reads TGTGCCAGCAGTTCGGGCGGGGCTTTAGGGACCCAGTACTTC.

The chain links TRBV5-6 to TRBJ2-7; TRBD1 might be the D (5 bases). Germline assignment: CDR1 SGHDT and CDR2 YYEEEE. This CDR3 comprises 14 residues. V lost 0 bases to trimming and J lost 1 base, with 8 bases between them. The CDR3 sequence: CASSLDHRSYEQYF. The DNA for the CDR3 is TGTGCCAGCAGCTTGGACCACAGGTCCTACGAGCAGTACTTC.

This chain joins TRBV7-9 and TRBJ2-7; maybe TRBD2 (8 bases). Germline V CDR1 and CDR2: SEHNR, FQNEAQ (reference sequence). The CDR3 runs 17 residues. Deletions cut 0 bases from V and 4 bases from J, with 19 bases between. CDR3 region: CASSLASGGQSGYEQYF. The CDR3 DNA reads TGTGCCAGCAGCTTAGCGAGCGGGGGACAGTCCGGGTACGAGCAGTACTTC.

This chain uses TRBV5-4 with TRBJ2-3; D is perhaps TRBD2 (6 bases). The CDR3 is 15 amino acids. The germline gives CDR1 SGHNT, CDR2 YYREEE (reference sequence). V dropped 1 base and J dropped 5 bases, with 14 bases sitting between them. CDR3 residues: CASSLLGGHQDTQYF. In nucleotides, the CDR3 is TGTGCCAGCAGCTTGTTGGGGGGTCACCAAGATACGCAGTATTTT.

The chain links TRBV28 to TRBJ2-1; perhaps TRBD2 as D (5 bases). CDR3 length: 17 amino acids. Germline V gives CDR1 MDHEN, CDR2 SYDVKM. V lost 2 bases and J lost 1, with 15 bases in between. CDR3 loop: CASSLSGRKRSYNEQFF. The CDR3 bases are TGTGCCAGCAGTTTAAGTGGGAGAAAAAGGTCCTACAATGAGCAGTTCTTC.

This chain uses TRBV5-8 with TRBJ2-6, with 8 bases that match TRBD2. The CDR3 runs to 16 residues. Germline CDR1 reads SGHTS; CDR2 reads YDEGEE. V dropped 4 bases and J dropped 2; count of bases not matched to a gene: 5. The CDR3 region has the DNA TGTGCCAGCAGCCCCGGGGGGGGAACTGGGGCCAACGTCCTGACTTTC. Translating it yields CASSPGGGTGANVLTF.

The J gene is TRBJ1-1, the V gene TRBV9, with D perhaps TRBD1 (6 bases). CDR3 length equals 13 residues. V gave up 4 bases and J gave up 8 bases, with 15 bases separating them. Germline V gene sequence: CDR1 SGDLS, CDR2 YYNGEE. The CDR3 loop reads CASSTGLVGEAFF. For the CDR3, the DNA is TGTGCCAGCAGCACAGGGTTAGTGGGGGAAGCTTTCTTT.

The chain employs TRBV28 and TRBJ2-1; TRBD1 might be the D (6 bases). V shed 6 bases and J shed 6 bases, with 18 bases lying between them. The CDR3 runs to 15 residues. Germline V gene sequence: CDR1 MDHEN, CDR2 SYDVKM. CDR3 sequence (DNA): TGTGCCAGCAGCAAGGGGGTTCTCCTGGGCAATGAGCAGTTCTTC. This translates into CASSKGVLLGNEQFF.

This chain joins TRBV18 and TRBJ2-4; possible D gene TRBD2, 6 bases. Germline CDR1 reads KGHSH; CDR2 reads LQKENI. The CDR3 extends over 14 amino acids. The V end lost 3 bases, the J end lost 1 base, and 7 bases lay between the germline ends. The CDR3 protein is CASSPAGAKNIQYF. The CDR3 coding sequence is TGTGCCAGCTCACCGGCGGGGGCCAAAAACATTCAGTACTTC.

J is TRBJ2-7 and V is TRBV28, with 13 bases fitting TRBD2. V lost 5 bases to trimming and J lost 2 bases; unmatched junction nucleotides: 3. Germline V CDR1 and CDR2: MDHEN, SYDVKM. The CDR3 consists of 15 residues. The CDR3 reads CASSRGLAGTYEQYF. CDR3 nucleotide sequence: TGTGCCAGCAGTCGGGGACTAGCGGGAACCTACGAGCAGTACTTC.

The V gene is TRBV10-1, the J gene TRBJ1-3, with D perhaps TRBD1 (6 bases). Trimming stripped 0 bases from V and 0 bases from J, with 6 bases between. The CDR3 has 15 residues. CDR1 and CDR2 (germline): WNHNN, SYGVQD (reference sequence). In nucleotides, the CDR3 is TGCGCCAGCAGTGAGTCGGGGGCCTCTGGAAACACCATATATTTT. Translation: CASSESGASGNTIYF.

The gene calls are TRBV7-6 and TRBJ2-7; perhaps TRBD2 as D (6 bases). The germline V and J ends were trimmed by 5 bases and 0 bases, with 20 bases remaining between them. CDR3 length: 17 residues. Germline lookup yields CDR1 SGHVS and CDR2 FNYEAQ. DNA for the CDR3: TGTGCCAGCAGCCCAGGTCTGGGACTCTCGAGCTCCTACGAGCAGTACTTC. Its translation: CASSPGLGLSSSYEQYF.

The chain combines TRBV15 with TRBJ2-1, with 9 bases aligning to TRBD2. The CDR3 has 16 amino acids. J gave up 8 bases and V 0 bases, and 8 bases lay outside the gene matches. Germline lookup yields CDR1 LNHNV and CDR2 YYDKDF (reference sequence). CDR3 in amino acids: CATSRDRREGRYEQFF. CDR3 nucleotide sequence: TGTGCCACCAGCAGAGATAGGCGGGAGGGCCGGTATGAGCAGTTCTTC. Full variable domain (rest looked up from reference TRBV15 and TRBJ2-1): DAMVIQNPRYQVTQFGKPVTLSCSQTLNHNVMYWYQQKSSQAPKLLFHYYDKDFNNEADTPDNFQSRRPNTSFCFLDIRSPGLGDTAMYLCATSRDRREGRYEQFFGPGTRLTVL.

The chain couples TRBV5-6 to TRBJ1-2; TRBD1 agrees at 9 bases. CDR1 is SGHDT, CDR2 YYEEEE, per germline. CDR3 length: 16 amino acids. Trimming at V came to 0 bases and at J to 5 bases, leaving 8 bases not matched to a gene. The CDR3 sequence: CASSLAIRDRVYGYTF. The CDR3 DNA is TGTGCCAGCAGCTTGGCCATCCGGGACAGGGTATATGGCTACACCTTC. Using reference TRBV5-6 and TRBJ1-2 for the parts outside the CDR3, the full variable domain is DAGVTQSPTHLIKTRGQQVTLRCSPKSGHDTVSWYQQALGQGPQFIFQYYEEEERQRGNFPDRFSGHQFPNYSSELNVNALLLGDSALYLCASSLAIRDRVYGYTFGSGTRLTVV.

The chain has TRBV15 and TRBJ1-1; 10 bases match TRBD1. J gave up 5 bases and V 6 bases, and 6 bases lay outside the gene matches. The germline V gene encodes CDR1 LNHNV and CDR2 YYDKDF (reference sequence). The CDR3 spans 14 residues. In DNA, the CDR3 is TGTGCCACCAGGCCGGGGACAGGGGCGACTGAAGCTTTCTTT. Translating it yields CATRPGTGATEAFF.

This clone was found once. The CDR3 is CASSWTTGDKNTEAFF. In nucleotides, the CDR3 is TGCGCCAGCAGCTGGACCACAGGGGATAAGAACACTGAAGCTTTCTTT. This chain connects TRBV5-1 to TRBJ1-1; 7 bases map to TRBD1. Germline trimming cut 3 bases from V and 1 base from J; bases unmatched to any gene: 9. The length of the CDR3 is 16 residues. The germline CDR1 and CDR2 sequences are SGHRS and YFSETQ. Complete variable domain (other parts from reference TRBV5-1 and TRBJ1-1): KAGVTQTPRYLIKTRGQQVTLSCSPISGHRSVSWYQQTPGQGLQFLFEYFSETQRNKGNFPGRFSGRQFSNSRSEMNVSTLELGDSALYLCASSWTTGDKNTEAFFGQGTRLTVV.

The CDR3 region has the DNA TGTGCCAGCAGTGATGTAAGCGGAAAACTGTTTTTT. Encoded protein: CASSDVSGKLFF. The rearrangement joins TRBV25-1 to TRBJ1-4; D not resolved. The V gene lost 3 bases and the J gene lost 10 bases, with 9 bases spanning the gap. The CDR3 loop spans 12 amino acids. Germline CDR1 and CDR2: MGHDK and SYGVNS.

The V gene is TRBV6-1, the J gene TRBJ1-2; a possible D gene is TRBD1 (6 bases). The CDR3 totals 14 residues. V shed 7 bases and J shed 4 bases, with 16 bases lying between them. CDR1 is MNHNS, CDR2 SASEGT, per germline. The DNA of the CDR3 is TGTGCCAGCAAAGGGGGGGGTATTGTCTATGGCTACACCTTC. Protein product: CASKGGGIVYGYTF.

In this sample, this clone turned up once. The rearrangement uses TRBV6-5 and TRBJ2-3; 10 bases are shared with TRBD2. The length of the CDR3 is 15 residues. From germline, CDR1 is MNHEY and CDR2 SVGAGI. V lost 6 bases, J lost 5 bases, and 8 bases stayed unmatched. CDR3 region: CASRILAGGLDTQYF. The CDR3 DNA follows: TGTGCCAGCAGGATATTAGCGGGGGGCTTAGATACGCAGTATTTT.

In this sample, this clone turned up a few times. V and J are TRBV15 and TRBJ2-3; 10 nucleotides agree with TRBD2. The V gene end was trimmed by 0 bases and the J gene end by 1 base; junction bases not matched to a gene: 1. The CDR3 runs 16 residues. Germline assignment: CDR1 LNHNV and CDR2 YYDKDF (reference sequence). The CDR3 loop reads CATSRDLAGGTDTQYF. The CDR3 DNA reads as TGTGCCACCAGCAGAGATCTAGCGGGGGGCACAGATACGCAGTATTTT.

The chain joins TRBV7-9 to TRBJ2-5, with 11 bases identical to TRBD2. Germline values: CDR1 SEHNR, CDR2 FQNEAQ (reference sequence). CDR3 size: 15 residues. The V segment lost 4 bases and the J segment 5 bases; nucleotides outside the gene matches: 6. The CDR3 bases are TGTGCCAGCAGCTCCGGACTAGCGGGTGGTGAGACCCAGTACTTC. Translating it yields CASSSGLAGGETQYF.

The sample holds one count of this clone. V usage is TRBV7-2 and J usage is TRBJ2-5; D call uncertain. The CDR3 is made up of 13 amino acids. V lost 2 bases, J lost 4 bases, and 8 bases lay in between. Germline assignment: CDR1 SGHTA and CDR2 FQGNSA. This chain's CDR3 is CASSLRGLETQYF. CDR3 bases: TGTGCCAGCAGCTTAAGAGGCCTAGAGACCCAGTACTTC. Full variable domain (outside the CDR3, taken from reference TRBV7-2 and TRBJ2-5): GAGVSQSPSNKVTEKGKDVELRCDPISGHTALYWYRQSLGQGLEFLIYFQGNSAPDKSGLPSDRFSAERTGGSVSTLTIQRTQQEDSAVYLCASSLRGLETQYFGPGTRLLVL.

This clone occurred a few times. V usage is TRBV7-3 and J usage is TRBJ2-1, with 8 bases lining up with TRBD2. Germline loops: CDR1 SGHTA, CDR2 FQGTGA. This CDR3 is 14 amino acids long. Trimming at V came to 3 bases and at J to 15 bases, leaving 13 bases not matched to a gene. The CDR3 region is CASSLRGARDIRFF. CDR3 nucleotides: TGTGCCAGCAGCTTGCGGGGGGCGCGTGATATAAGGTTCTTC.